This T cell receptor (beta chain) was obtained from a study of T cell responses to AZD1222 COVID-19 vaccine. Study-wide results and caveats: The sample set comprised mostly white British donors with more females, and clonal diversity was possibly underestimated.

Regarding this clone: Antigen specificity is unknown.

The CDR3 is 16 amino acids. Trimming removed 0 bases from V and 3 bases from J, with 16 bases in between. In germline, CDR1 is SGHRS, CDR2 YFSETQ. TCRdb's copy holds only in-frame clones and misses some; the assay was immunoSEQ multiplex PCR. The data show 100,000 or so clones, with 90% seen just once and around 1.3% held by the top ten. The chain combines TRBV5-1 with TRBJ2-7, with D unclear. This specimen consisted of peripheral blood, obtained on day 0 of AZD1222 vaccination. The receptor comes from an adult in good health. The CDR3 region is CASSLAVGADHYEQYF. For the CDR3, the DNA is TGCGCCAGCAGCTTGGCCGTGGGTGCAGACCACTACGAGCAGTACTTC.